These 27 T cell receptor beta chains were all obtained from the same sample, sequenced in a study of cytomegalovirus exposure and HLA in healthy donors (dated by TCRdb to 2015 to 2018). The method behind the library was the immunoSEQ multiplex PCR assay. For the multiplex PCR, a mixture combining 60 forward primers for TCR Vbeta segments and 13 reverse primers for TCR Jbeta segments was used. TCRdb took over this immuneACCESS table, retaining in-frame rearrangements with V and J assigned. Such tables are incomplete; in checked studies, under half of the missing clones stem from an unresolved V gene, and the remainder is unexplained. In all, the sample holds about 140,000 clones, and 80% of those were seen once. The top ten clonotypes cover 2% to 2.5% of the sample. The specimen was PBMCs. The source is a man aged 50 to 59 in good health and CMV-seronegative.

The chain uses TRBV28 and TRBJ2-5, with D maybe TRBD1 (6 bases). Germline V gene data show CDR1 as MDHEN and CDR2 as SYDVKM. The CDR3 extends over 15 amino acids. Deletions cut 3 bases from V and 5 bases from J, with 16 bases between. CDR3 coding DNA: TGTGCCAGCAGTTTGGGGGCAAACGCTGGGGAGACCCAGTACTTC. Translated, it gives CASSLGANAGETQYF.

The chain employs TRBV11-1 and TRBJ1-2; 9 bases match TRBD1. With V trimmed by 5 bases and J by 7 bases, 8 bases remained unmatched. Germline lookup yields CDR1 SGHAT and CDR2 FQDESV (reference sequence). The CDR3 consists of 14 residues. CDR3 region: CASSPKKTGGGYTF. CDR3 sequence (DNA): TGTGCCAGCAGCCCAAAGAAGACAGGGGGTGGCTACACCTTC. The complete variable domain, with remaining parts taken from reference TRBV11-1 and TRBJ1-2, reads EAEVAQSPRYKITEKSQAVAFWCDPISGHATLYWYRQILGQGPELLVQFQDESVVDDSQLPKDRFSAERLKGVDSTLKIQPAELGDSAMYLCASSPKKTGGGYTFGSGTRLTVV.

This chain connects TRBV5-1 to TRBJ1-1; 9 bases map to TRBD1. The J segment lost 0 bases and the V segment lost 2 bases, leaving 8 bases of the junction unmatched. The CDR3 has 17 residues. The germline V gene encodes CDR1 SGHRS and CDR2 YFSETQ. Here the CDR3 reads CASSFLPGQGLNTEAFF. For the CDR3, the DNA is TGCGCCAGCAGCTTCCTACCGGGACAGGGACTGAACACTGAAGCTTTCTTT.

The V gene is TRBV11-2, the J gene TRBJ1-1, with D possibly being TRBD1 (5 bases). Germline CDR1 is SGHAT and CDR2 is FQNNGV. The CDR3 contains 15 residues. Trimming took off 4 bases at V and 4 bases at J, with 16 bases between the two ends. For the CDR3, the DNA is TGTGCCAGCAGCTCAGGACGGGGGTCCACCACTGAAGCTTTCTTT. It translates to CASSSGRGSTTEAFF.

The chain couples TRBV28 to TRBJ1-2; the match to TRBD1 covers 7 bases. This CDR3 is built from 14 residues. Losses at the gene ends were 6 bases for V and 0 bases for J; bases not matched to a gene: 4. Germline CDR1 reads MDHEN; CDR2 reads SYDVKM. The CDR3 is CASRYRGPNYGYTF. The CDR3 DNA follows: TGTGCCAGCAGGTACAGGGGCCCTAACTATGGCTACACCTTC.

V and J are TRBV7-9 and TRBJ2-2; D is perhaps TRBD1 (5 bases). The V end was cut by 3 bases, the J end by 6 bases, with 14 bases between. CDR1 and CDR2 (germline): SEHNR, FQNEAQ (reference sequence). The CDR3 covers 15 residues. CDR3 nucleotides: TGTGCCAGCAGCTTTCCCACTTGGACATCCGGGGAGCTGTTTTTT. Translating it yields CASSFPTWTSGELFF.

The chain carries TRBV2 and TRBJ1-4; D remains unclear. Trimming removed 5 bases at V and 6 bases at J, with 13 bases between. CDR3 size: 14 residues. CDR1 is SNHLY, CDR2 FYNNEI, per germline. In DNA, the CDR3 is TGTGCCAGCAGTCATAAGCTAAGAGATGAAAAACTGTTTTTT. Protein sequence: CASSHKLRDEKLFF.

CDR3 in amino acids: CASSYRGAGEQFF. CDR3 DNA: TGTGCCAGTAGTTACAGGGGAGCTGGTGAGCAGTTCTTC. The gene calls are TRBV19 and TRBJ2-1; TRBD1 matches 7 bases. The CDR3 has 13 amino acids. CDR1 is LNHDA and CDR2 is SQIVND in the germline V gene (reference sequence). V was pared by 5 bases and J by 9 bases, with 7 bases of the junction left unmatched.

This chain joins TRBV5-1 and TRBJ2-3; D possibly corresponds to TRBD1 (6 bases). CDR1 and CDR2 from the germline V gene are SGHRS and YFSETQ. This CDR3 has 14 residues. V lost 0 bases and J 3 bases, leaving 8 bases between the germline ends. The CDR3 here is CASSLDRETDTQYF. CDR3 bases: TGCGCCAGCAGCTTGGACAGGGAGACAGATACGCAGTATTTT.

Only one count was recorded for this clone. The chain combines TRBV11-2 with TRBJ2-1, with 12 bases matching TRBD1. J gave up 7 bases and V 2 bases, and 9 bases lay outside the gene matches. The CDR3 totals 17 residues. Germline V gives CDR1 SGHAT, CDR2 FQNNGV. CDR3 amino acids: CASSLRVGTGGLNEQFF. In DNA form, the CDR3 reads TGTGCCAGCAGCTTAAGAGTAGGGACAGGGGGCCTTAATGAGCAGTTCTTC.

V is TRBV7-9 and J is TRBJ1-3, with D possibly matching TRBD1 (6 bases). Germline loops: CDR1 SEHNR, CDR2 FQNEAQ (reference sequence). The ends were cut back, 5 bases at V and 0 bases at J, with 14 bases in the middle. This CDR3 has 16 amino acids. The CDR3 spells CASSHETGSSGNTIYF. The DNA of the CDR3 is TGTGCCAGCAGCCACGAAACAGGGAGCTCTGGAAACACCATATATTTT.

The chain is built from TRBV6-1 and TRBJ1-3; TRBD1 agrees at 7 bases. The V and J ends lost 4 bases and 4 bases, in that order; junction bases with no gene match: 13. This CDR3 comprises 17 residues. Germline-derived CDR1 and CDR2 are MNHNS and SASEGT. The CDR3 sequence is CASSAYLQGLVGNTIYF. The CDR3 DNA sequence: TGTGCCAGCAGTGCGTACCTACAGGGGTTGGTGGGAAACACCATATATTTT.

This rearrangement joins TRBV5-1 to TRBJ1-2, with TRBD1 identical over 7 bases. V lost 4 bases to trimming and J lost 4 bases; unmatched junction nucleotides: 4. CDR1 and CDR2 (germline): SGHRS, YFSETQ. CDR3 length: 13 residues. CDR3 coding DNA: TGCGCCAGCAGCCCGAGACAGGGCTATGGCTACACCTTC. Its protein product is CASSPRQGYGYTF.

CDR3 amino acids: CASSLATPDRANSDGYTF. CDR3 coding DNA: TGCGCCAGCAGCTTGGCAACCCCCGACAGGGCCAATAGCGATGGCTACACCTTC. The chain couples TRBV5-1 to TRBJ1-2; TRBD1 matches 7 bases. The CDR3 is 18 amino acids. V shed 0 bases, J shed 6 bases, and the junction held 17 bases outside the gene matches. Per the germline V gene, CDR1 is SGHRS and CDR2 is YFSETQ.

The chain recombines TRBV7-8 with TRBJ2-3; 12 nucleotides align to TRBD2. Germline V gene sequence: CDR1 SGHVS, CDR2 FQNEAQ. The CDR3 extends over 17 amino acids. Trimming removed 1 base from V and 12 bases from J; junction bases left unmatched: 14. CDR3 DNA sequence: TGTGCCAGCAGCTTAGGGGGAGTGGGACTAGCGGGCCCCCTACAGTATTTT. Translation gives CASSLGGVGLAGPLQYF.

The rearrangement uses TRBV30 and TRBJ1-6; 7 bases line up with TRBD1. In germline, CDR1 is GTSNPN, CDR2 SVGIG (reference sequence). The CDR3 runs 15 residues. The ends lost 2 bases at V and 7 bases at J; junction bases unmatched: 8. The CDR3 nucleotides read TGTGCCTGGAGTCCCTCCGGGACAGTCAATTCACCCCTCCACTTT. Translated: CAWSPSGTVNSPLHF.

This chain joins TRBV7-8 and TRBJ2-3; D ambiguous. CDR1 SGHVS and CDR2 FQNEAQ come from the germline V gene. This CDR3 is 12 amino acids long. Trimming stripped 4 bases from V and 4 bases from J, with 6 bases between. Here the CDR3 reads CASSSNADTQYF. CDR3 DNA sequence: TGTGCCAGCAGCTCTAACGCAGATACGCAGTATTTT.

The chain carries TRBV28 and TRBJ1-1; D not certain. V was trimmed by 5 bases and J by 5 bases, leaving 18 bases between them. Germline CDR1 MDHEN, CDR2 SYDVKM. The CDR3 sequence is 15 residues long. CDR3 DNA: TGTGCCAGCAGTACCACCTCCACCGGGAAAACTGAAGCTTTCTTT. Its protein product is CASSTTSTGKTEAFF.

The CDR3 sequence is CASRSGSSVGYGYTF. In DNA form, the CDR3 reads TGTGCCAGCAGATCCGGGTCCTCCGTTGGCTATGGCTACACCTTC. This chain joins TRBV28 and TRBJ1-2; D gene ambiguous. Germline CDR1 MDHEN, CDR2 SYDVKM. CDR3 length equals 15 residues. V was shortened by 6 bases and J by 4 bases, with 18 bases between the two germline ends.

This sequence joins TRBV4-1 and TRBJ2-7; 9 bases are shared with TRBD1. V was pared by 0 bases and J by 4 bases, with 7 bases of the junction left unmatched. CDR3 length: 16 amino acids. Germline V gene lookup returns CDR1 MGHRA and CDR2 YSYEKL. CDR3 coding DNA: TGCGCCAGCAGCCAAGAAGGGTACAGGGGGCAGTACGAGCAGTACTTC. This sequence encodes CASSQEGYRGQYEQYF.

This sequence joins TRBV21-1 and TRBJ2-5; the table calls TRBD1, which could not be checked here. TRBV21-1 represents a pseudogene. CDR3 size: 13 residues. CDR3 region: CASRRQFQETQYF. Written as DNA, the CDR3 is TGTGCCAGCAGACGTCAGTTCCAAGAGACCCAGTACTTC.

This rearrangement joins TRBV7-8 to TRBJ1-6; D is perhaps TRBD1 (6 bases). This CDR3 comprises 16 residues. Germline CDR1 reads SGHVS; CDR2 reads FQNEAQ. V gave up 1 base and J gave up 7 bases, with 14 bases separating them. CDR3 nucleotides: TGTGCCAGCAGCTTAGTTCGCGACAGGCCAAATTCACCCCTCCACTTT. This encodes CASSLVRDRPNSPLHF.

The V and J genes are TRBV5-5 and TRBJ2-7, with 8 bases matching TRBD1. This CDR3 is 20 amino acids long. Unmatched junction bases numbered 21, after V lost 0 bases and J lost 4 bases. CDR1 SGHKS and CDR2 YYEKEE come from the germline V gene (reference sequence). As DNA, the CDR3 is TGTGCCAGCAGCTTGGCTTTTCAGGGGGCTACGCGGAGTGGGAGATACGAGCAGTACTTC. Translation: CASSLAFQGATRSGRYEQYF.

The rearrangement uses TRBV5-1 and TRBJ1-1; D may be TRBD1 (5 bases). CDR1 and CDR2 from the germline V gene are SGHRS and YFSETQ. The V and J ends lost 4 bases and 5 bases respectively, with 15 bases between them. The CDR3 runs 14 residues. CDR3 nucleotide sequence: TGCGCCAGCAGCCCGGGCCAGGGAGGGACTGAAGCTTTCTTT. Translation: CASSPGQGGTEAFF.

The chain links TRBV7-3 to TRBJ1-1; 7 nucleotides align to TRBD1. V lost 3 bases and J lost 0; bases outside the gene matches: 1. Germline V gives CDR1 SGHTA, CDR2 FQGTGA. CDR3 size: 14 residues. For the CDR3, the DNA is TGTGCCAGCAGCTTGACAGGGATGAACACTGAAGCTTTCTTT. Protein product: CASSLTGMNTEAFF.

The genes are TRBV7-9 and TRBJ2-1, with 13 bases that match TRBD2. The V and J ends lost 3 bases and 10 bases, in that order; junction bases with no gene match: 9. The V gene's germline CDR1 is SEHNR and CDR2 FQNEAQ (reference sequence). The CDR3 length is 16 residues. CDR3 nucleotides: TGTGCCAGCAGCTTTCTCGGACTAGCGGGAGTACACGAGCAGTTCTTC. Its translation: CASSFLGLAGVHEQFF.

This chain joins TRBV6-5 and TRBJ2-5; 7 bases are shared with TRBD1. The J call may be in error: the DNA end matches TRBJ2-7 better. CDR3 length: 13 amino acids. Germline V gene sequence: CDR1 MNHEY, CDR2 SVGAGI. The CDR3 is CASSKGQSYEQYF. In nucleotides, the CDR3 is TGTGCCAGCAGCAAGGGACAGTCCTACGAGCAGTACTTC.